This T cell receptor (beta chain) was captured by sequencing in a study of blood T cell repertoires in COVID-19 (dated by TCRdb to the early 2020s). For context, the study as a whole: The collaborator samples originated in the United States, Italy and Spain and spanned the acute and convalescent phases of COVID-19. The material from the prospective study consisted of cDNA or gDNA derived from T cells, B-cell-depleted T cells, or PBMCs. Sample metadata almost always included a de-identified subject ID, COVID-19 status, age in years and sex. The dataset comprised deeply sampled blood TCRbeta repertoires from subjects exposed to, actively infected with, or recovered from COVID-19. The repertoires were released in a freely available public database meant as a resource for research on the immune response to SARS-CoV-2. Where available, HLA class I and class II types were obtained from metadata supplied by the sample provider rather than from assay-based typing. Samples came from the ongoing ImmuneRACE study (first 160 participants) plus 1,254 subjects from 6 global collaborators. What the work shows at the level of the full study, not this receptor alone: Clinical and demographic metadata were provided uncurated, with the amount varying by source and participant.

TCRbeta CDR3 regions were amplified from genomic DNA using the immunoSEQ Assay, a bias-controlled multiplex PCR. In the source study's methods: The number of nucleated cells in each sample was estimated by amplification of reference gene primers within the assay. Sequence reads were collapsed and filtered to measure the absolute abundance of every unique TCRbeta CDR3 rearrangement. For each sample, productive Simpson clonality was calculated by taking the square root of Simpson's diversity index across productive rearrangements. TCRdb's version of the immuneACCESS table is confined to in-frame rearrangements and falls short of the full clone set. An unresolved V gene accounts for under half of the shortfall where checked; the remainder is of unknown origin. V and J calls and clone size come straight from that table; D and trimming were deduced from the DNA. The sample profile shows more than 200,000 clones; over 70% of them were found once. Of the sample, roughly 30% is held by the ten largest clones.

Counted from cysteine to phenylalanine, this CDR3 has 14 amino acids. Only CDR3 DNA remains: 42 bases, in frame from the first base. From the germline V gene, CDR1 is LGHNA and CDR2 is YSLEER. V is clipped by 4 bases and J by 7 bases, and the sequence between their germline boundaries is 14 bases long. Details on this clone: No antigen is known for it. The sample holds no much larger clone one base away, and base qualities are not on file.

Each collaborating institution followed its own protocols to collect whole blood in K2EDTA tubes. For TCRbeta analysis, collaborator samples were shipped as frozen whole blood, as isolated PBMCs, or as DNA extracted from either sample type. Source material: peripheral blood. The clonotype originates from a man aged 35 to 55 with acute or convalescent COVID-19. The V and J genes are TRBV4-3 and TRBJ1-3; there is no confident call for the D gene. The nucleotide sequence is TGCGCCAGCAGCCGTGGACTGTCGTCTAACACCATATATTTT. Translated, it reads CASSRGLSSNTIYF.